This TCR beta chain was recovered during a study of blood T cell repertoires in COVID-19 (dated by TCRdb to about 2020). Broadly, across the study: Samples from collaborators originated in the United States, Italy and Spain and spanned both the acute and convalescent phases of COVID-19. The samples were drawn from two sources: the first 160 participants of the ongoing ImmuneRACE study, and 1,000 to 1,500 subjects contributed by 6 global collaborators. Deeply sampled blood TCRbeta repertoires from subjects exposed to, actively infected with, or recovered from COVID-19 were included in the dataset. Where available, HLA class I and class II types were obtained from metadata supplied by the sample provider rather than from assay-based typing. The prospective study material was composed of cDNA or gDNA derived from T cells, B-cell-depleted T cells, or PBMCs. Nearly every sample came with metadata listing a de-identified subject ID, COVID-19 status, age in years and sex. The repertoires were made available in a free public database intended to serve as a resource for research on the immune response to SARS-CoV-2. Points the paper makes about the study in general: Clinical and demographic metadata were provided uncurated, with the amount varying by source and participant.

TCRbeta CDR3 regions were amplified from genomic DNA by means of the immunoSEQ Assay, a bias-controlled multiplex PCR. The authors processed their data as follows. Within the assay, amplification of reference gene primers was used to estimate how many nucleated cells each sample contained. Sequence reads were collapsed and filtered to measure the absolute abundance of every unique TCRbeta CDR3 rearrangement. For each sample, productive Simpson clonality was calculated as the square root of Simpson's diversity index over productive rearrangements. Drawn from immuneACCESS, this table holds only the in-frame rearrangements with V and J called that TCRdb kept. Clones are partly lost; checked studies trace under half to an unresolved V gene and leave the rest unexplained. V and J calls and clone size come straight from that table; D and trimming were deduced from the DNA. Present in this sample are 120,000 or so clones, more than 75% of which were seen just once. About 2% of the sample lies in the top ten.

Concerning this clone: The antigen this receptor binds is unknown. The input lacks base qualities; no much larger clone sits a single base away. The sample carries other DNA sequences with the same CDR3.

The collaborating institutions used their own protocols to collect whole blood in K2EDTA tubes. Collaborator samples were shipped for TCRbeta analysis as frozen whole blood, isolated PBMCs, or DNA extracted from either sample type. CDR1 and CDR2 are drawn from the germline V gene (reference sequence): LNHDA, SQIVND. V ends up 5 bases short and J 5 bases short, with an unmatched junction base count of 7. The CDR3 numbers 16 residues from cysteine through phenylalanine. The retained sequence is limited to the CDR3, 48 bases, with the frame set at the first base. The chain is made from TRBV19 and TRBJ1-6, with TRBD1 identical over 9 junction bases. Sequenced: peripheral blood. The source of this sequence is a woman aged 50 to 60 with acute or convalescent COVID-19. The DNA sequence is as follows: TGTGCCAGTAGTCCTAGGACAGGGGCGGATAATTCACCCCTCCACTTT. Translated, it gives CASSPRTGADNSPLHF.